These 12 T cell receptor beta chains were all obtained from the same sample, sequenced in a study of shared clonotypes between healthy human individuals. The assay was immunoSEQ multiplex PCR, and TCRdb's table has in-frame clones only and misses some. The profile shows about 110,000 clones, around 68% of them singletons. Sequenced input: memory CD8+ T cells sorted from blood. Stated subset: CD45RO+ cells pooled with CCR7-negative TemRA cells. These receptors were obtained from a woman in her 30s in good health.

The CDR3 DNA reads TGTGCCAGCACTCGTAGCGGGAGTTTTGGCGAGCAGTACTTC. Translating it yields CASTRSGSFGEQYF. The chain recombines TRBV28 with TRBJ2-7, with TRBD2 identical over 9 bases. V shed 7 bases and J 6 bases; nucleotides not matched to a gene: 10. The CDR3 contains 14 residues. Germline V gives CDR1 MDHEN, CDR2 SYDVKM.

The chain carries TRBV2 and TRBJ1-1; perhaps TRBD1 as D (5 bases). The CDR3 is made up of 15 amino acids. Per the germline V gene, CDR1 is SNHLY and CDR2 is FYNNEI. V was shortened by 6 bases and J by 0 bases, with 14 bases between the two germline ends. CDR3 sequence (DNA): TGTGCCAGCAGGATCGCCGGGACGGTGAACACTGAAGCTTTCTTT. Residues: CASRIAGTVNTEAFF.

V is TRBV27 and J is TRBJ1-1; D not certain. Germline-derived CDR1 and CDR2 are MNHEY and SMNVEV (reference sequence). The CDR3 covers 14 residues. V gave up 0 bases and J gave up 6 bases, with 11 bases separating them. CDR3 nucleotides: TGTGCCAGCAGTTTATCGGCGGGCCTGGCTGAAGCTTTCTTT. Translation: CASSLSAGLAEAFF.

CDR3 loop: CASSGTFPGITEAFF. DNA of the CDR3: TGTGCCAGCAGCGGAACCTTCCCAGGGATCACTGAAGCTTTCTTT. The V gene is TRBV7-9, the J gene TRBJ1-1; TRBD1 might be the D (5 bases). V lost 5 bases to trimming and J lost 4 bases, with 17 bases between them. This CDR3 has 15 residues. Per germline, CDR1 SEHNR and CDR2 FQNEAQ (reference sequence).

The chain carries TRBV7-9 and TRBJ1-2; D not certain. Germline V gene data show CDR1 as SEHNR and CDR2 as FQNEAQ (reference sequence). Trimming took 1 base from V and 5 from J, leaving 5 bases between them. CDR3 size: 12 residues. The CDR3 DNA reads TGTGCCAGCAGCTTAGATCGTTATGGCTACACCTTC. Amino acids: CASSLDRYGYTF.

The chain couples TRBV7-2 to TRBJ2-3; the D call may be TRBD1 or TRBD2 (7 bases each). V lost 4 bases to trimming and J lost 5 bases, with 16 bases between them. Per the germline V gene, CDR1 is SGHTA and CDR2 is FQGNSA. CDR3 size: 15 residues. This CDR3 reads CASSSQGGPIDTQYF. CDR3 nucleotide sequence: TGTGCCAGCAGCTCCCAGGGGGGGCCAATAGATACGCAGTATTTT.

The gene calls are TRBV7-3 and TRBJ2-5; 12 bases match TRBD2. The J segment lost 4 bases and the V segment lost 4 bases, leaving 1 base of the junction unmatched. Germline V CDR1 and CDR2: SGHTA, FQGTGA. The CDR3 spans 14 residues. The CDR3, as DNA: TGTGCCAGCAGCTCGGGACTAGCGGGAGAGACCCAGTACTTC. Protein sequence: CASSSGLAGETQYF.

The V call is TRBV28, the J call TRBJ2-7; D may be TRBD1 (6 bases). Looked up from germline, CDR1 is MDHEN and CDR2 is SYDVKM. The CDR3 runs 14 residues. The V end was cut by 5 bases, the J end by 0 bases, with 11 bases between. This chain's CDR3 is CASSRDTLSYEQYF. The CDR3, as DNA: TGTGCCAGCAGTCGGGACACCCTCTCCTACGAGCAGTACTTC.

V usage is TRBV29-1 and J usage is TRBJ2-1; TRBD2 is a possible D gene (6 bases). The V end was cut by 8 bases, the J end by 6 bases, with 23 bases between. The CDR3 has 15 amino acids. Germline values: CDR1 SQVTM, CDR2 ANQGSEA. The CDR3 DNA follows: TGCAGCTCCATGGGTTCCCTTAGCGGCCCCAATGAGCAGTTCTTC. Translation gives CSSMGSLSGPNEQFF.

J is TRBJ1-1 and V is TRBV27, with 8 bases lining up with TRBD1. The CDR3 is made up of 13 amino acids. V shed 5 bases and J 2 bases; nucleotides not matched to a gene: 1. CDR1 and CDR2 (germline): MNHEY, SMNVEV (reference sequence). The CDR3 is CASSGQGNTEAFF. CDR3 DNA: TGTGCCAGCAGTGGACAGGGCAACACTGAAGCTTTCTTT.

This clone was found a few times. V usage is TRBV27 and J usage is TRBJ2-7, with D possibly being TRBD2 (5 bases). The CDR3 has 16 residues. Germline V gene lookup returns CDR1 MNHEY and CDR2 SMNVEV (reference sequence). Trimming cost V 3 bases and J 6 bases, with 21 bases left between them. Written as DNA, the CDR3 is TGTGCCAGCAGTTTTCTTGGTGGTGCAGGCGAGGGCGAGCAGTACTTC. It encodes CASSFLGGAGEGEQYF.

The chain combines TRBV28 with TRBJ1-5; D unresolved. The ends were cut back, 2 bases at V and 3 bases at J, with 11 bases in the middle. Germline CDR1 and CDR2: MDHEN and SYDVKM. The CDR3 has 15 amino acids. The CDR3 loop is CASSLSWIPNQPQHF. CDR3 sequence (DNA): TGTGCCAGCAGTTTAAGCTGGATTCCCAATCAGCCCCAGCATTTT.